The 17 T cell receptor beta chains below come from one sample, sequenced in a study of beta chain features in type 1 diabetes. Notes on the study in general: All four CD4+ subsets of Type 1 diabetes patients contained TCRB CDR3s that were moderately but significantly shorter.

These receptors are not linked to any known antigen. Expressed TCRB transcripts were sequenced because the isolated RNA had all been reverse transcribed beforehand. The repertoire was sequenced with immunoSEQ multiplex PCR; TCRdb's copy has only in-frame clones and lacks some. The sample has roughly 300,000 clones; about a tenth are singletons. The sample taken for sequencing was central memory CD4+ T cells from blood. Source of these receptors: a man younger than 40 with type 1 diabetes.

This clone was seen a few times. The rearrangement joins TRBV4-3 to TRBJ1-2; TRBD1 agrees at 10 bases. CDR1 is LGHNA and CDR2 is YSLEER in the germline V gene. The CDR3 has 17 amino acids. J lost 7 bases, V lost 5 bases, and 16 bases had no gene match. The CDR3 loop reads CASSYIEGTGDRFGYTF. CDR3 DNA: TGCGCCAGCAGCTACATAGAGGGGACAGGGGATAGATTTGGCTACACCTTC.

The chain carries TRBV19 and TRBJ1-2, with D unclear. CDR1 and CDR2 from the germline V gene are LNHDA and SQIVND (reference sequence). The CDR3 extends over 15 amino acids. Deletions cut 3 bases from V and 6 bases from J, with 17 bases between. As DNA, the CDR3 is TGTGCCAGTAGTATTGGAGACGGCTCCCGCCATGGCTACACCTTC. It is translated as CASSIGDGSRHGYTF. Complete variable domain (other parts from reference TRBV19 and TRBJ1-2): DGGITQSPKYLFRKEGQNVTLSCEQNLNHDAMYWYRQDPGQGLRLIYYSQIVNDFQKGDIAEGYSVSREKKESFPLTVTSAQKNPTAFYLCASSIGDGSRHGYTFGSGTRLTVV.

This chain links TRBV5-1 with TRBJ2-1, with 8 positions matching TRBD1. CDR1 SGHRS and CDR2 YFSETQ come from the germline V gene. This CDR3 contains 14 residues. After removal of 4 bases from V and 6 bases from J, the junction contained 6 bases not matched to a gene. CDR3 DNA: TGCGCCAGCAGCGCGACAGGGGTGGTCAATGAGCAGTTCTTC. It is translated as CASSATGVVNEQFF. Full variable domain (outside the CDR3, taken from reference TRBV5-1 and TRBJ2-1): KAGVTQTPRYLIKTRGQQVTLSCSPISGHRSVSWYQQTPGQGLQFLFEYFSETQRNKGNFPGRFSGRQFSNSRSEMNVSTLELGDSALYLCASSATGVVNEQFFGPGTRLTVL.

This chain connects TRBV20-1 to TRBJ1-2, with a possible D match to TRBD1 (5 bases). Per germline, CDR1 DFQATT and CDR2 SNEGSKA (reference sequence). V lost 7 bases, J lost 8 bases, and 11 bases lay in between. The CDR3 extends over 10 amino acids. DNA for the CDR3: TGCAGTGGAGAGGGGCAAGGCTACACCTTC. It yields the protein CSGEGQGYTF.

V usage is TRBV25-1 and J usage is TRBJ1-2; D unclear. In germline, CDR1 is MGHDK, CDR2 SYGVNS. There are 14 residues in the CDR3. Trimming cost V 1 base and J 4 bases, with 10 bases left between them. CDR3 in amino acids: CASSESWVSYGYTF. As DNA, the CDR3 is TGTGCCAGCAGTGAATCTTGGGTCAGCTATGGCTACACCTTC.

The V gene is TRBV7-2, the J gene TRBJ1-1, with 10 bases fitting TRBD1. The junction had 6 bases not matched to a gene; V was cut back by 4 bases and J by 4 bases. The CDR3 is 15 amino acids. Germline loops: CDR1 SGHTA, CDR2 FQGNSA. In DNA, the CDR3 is TGTGCCAGCAGCTGGACAGGGGGGACGAGCACTGAAGCTTTCTTT. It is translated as CASSWTGGTSTEAFF.

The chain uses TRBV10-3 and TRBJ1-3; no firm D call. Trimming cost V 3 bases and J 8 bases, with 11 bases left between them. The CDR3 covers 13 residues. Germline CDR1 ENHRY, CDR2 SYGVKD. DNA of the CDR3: TGTGCCATCAGTGAACGGGGTTCGGACACCATATATTTT. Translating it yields CAISERGSDTIYF.

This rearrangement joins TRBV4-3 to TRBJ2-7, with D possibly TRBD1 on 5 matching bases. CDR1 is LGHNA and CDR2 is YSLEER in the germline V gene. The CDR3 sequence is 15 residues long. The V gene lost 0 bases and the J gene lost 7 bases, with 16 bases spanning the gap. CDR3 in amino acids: CASSQDRVSAIEQYF. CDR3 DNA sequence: TGCGCCAGCAGCCAAGACAGGGTCTCAGCAATTGAGCAGTACTTC.

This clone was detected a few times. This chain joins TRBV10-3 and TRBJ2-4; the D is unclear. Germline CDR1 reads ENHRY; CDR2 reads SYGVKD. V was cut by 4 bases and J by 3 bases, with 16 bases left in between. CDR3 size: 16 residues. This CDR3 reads CAISAGINTGKNIQYF. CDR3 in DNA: TGTGCCATCAGTGCTGGCATTAACACGGGCAAAAACATTCAGTACTTC.

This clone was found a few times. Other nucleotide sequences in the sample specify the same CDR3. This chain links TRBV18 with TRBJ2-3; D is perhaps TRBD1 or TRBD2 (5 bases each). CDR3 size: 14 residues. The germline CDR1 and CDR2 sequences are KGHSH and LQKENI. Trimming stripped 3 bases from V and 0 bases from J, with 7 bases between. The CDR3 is CASSPGRSTDTQYF. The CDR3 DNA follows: TGTGCCAGCTCACCGGGACGTAGCACAGATACGCAGTATTTT.

The CDR3 sequence: CASSLGRHNEQFF. The CDR3, as DNA: TGTGCCAGCAGCTTAGGACGCCACAATGAGCAGTTCTTC. This chain connects TRBV7-6 to TRBJ2-1, with D unresolved. Germline V CDR1 and CDR2: SGHVS, FNYEAQ. CDR3 size: 13 residues. Trimming shortened V by 1 base and J by 5 bases, and 6 bases separated the two germline ends.

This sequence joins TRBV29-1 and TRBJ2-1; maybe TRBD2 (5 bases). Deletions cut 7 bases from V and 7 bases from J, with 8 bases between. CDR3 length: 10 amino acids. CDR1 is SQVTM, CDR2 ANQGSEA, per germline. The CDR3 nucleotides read TGCAGCGCAAGGGAGAATGAGCAGTTCTTC. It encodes CSARENEQFF.

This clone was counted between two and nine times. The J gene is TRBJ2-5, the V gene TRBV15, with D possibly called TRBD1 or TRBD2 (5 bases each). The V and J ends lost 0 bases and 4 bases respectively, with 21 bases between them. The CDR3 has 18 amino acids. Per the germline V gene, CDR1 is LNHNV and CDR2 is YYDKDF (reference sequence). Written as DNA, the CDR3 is TGTGCCACCAGCAGAGATTTAGTGGGGGAAAATTGGGGAGAGACCCAGTACTTC. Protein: CATSRDLVGENWGETQYF.

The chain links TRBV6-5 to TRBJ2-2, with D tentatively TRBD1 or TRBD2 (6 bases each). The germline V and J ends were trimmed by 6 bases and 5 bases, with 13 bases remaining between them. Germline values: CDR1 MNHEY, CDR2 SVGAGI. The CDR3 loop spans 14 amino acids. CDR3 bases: TGTGCCAGCAGGTCTACGGGGGCTACCGGGGAGCTGTTTTTT. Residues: CASRSTGATGELFF.

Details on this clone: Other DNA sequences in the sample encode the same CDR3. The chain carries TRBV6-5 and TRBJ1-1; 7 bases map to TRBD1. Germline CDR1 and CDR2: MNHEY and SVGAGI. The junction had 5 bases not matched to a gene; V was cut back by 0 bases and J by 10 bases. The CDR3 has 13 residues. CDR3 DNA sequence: TGTGCCAGCAGTTACTCAGGGGGCCGTGGAGCTTTCTTT. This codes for CASSYSGGRGAFF.

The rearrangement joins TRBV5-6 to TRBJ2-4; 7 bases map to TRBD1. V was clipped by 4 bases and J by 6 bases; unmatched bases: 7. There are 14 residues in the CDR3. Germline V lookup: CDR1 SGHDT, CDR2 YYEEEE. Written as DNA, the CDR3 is TGTGCCAGCAGCGATACGGGACAGATAAACATTCAGTACTTC. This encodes CASSDTGQINIQYF.

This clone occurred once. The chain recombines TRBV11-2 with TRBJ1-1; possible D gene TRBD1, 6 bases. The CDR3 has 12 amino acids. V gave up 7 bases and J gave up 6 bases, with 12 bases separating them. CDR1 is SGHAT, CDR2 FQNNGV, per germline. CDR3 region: CASNLQGSEAFF. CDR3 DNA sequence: TGTGCCAGCAACCTACAGGGCTCTGAAGCTTTCTTT.